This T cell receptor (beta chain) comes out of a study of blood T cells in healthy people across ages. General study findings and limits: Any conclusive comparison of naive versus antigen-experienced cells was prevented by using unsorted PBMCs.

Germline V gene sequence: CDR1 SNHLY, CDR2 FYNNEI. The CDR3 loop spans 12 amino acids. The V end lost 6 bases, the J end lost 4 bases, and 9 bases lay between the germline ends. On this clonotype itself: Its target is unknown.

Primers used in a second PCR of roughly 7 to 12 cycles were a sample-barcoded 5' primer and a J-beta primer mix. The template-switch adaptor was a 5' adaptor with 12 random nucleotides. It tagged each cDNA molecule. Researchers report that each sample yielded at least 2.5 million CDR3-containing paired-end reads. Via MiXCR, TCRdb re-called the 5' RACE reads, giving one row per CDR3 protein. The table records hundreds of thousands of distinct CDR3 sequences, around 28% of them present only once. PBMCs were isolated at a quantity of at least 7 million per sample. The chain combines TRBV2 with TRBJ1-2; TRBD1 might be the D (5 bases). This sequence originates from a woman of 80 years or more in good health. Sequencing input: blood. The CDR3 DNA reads TGTGCCAGCAGGAGGGACGGCTATGGCTACACCTTC. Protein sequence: CASRRDGYGYTF.